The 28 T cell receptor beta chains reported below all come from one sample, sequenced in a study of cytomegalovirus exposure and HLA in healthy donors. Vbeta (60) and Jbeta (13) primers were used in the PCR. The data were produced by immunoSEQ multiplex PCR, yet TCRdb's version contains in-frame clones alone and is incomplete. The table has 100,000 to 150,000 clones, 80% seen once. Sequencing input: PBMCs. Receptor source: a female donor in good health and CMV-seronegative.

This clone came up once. CDR3 nucleotides: TGTGCCACCAGCAAACGGATCGGGACAGGACGTTACAATGAGCAGTTCTTC. This encodes CATSKRIGTGRYNEQFF. The rearrangement links TRBV15 to TRBJ2-1, with 8 bases that match TRBD1. The CDR3 consists of 17 residues. The junction had 12 bases not matched to a gene; V was cut back by 4 bases and J by 4 bases. Germline values: CDR1 LNHNV, CDR2 YYDKDF (reference sequence).

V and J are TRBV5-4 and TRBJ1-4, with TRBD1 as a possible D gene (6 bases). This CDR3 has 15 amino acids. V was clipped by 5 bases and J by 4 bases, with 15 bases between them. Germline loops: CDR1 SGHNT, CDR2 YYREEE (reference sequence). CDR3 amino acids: CASSPTTGYNEKLFF. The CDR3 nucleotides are TGTGCCAGCAGTCCTACGACAGGCTATAATGAAAAACTGTTTTTT.

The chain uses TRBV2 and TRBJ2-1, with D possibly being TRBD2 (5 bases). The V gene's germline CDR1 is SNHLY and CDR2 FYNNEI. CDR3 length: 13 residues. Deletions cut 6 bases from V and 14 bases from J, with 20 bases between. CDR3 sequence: CASSIDVDSLEFF. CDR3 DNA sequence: TGTGCCAGCAGCATTGACGTGGACTCCTTAGAGTTCTTC.

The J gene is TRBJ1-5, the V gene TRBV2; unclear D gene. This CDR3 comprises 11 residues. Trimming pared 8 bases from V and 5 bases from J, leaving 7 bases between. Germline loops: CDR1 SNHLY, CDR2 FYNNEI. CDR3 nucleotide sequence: TGTGCCAGCGGGCGGGATCAGCCCCAGCATTTT. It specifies CASGRDQPQHF.

CDR3 amino acids: CASSLVAPNTGELFF. In DNA, the CDR3 is TGTGCCAGCAGTTTGGTAGCGCCGAACACCGGGGAGCTGTTTTTT. V gene TRBV27 combines with J gene TRBJ2-2; D possibly corresponds to TRBD2 (5 bases). The CDR3 runs 15 residues. The germline gives CDR1 MNHEY, CDR2 SMNVEV (reference sequence). The ends were cut back, 3 bases at V and 0 bases at J, with 8 bases in the middle.

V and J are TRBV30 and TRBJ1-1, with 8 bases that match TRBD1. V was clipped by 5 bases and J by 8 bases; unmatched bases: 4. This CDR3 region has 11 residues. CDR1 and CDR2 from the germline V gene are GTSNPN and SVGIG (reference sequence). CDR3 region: CAWGQGREAFF. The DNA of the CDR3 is TGTGCCTGGGGACAGGGACGAGAAGCTTTCTTT.

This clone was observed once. The CDR3 nucleotides read TGCGCCAGCAGCGCCGGGACTGTCCAATACGAGCAGTACTTC. It encodes CASSAGTVQYEQYF. V usage is TRBV5-1 and J usage is TRBJ2-7; the D gene is possibly TRBD2 (6 bases). V was pared by 4 bases and J by 4 bases, with 15 bases between. The CDR3 length is 14 residues. Germline loops: CDR1 SGHRS, CDR2 YFSETQ.

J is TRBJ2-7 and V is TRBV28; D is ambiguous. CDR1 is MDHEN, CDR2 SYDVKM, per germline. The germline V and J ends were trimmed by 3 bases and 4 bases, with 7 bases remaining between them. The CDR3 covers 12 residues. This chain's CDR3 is CASSFLRYEQYF. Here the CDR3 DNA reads TGTGCCAGCAGTTTTCTCCGGTACGAGCAGTACTTC. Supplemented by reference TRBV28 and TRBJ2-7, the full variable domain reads DVKVTQSSRYLVKRTGEKVFLECVQDMDHENMFWYRQDPGLGLRLIYFSYDVKMKEKGDIPEGYSVSREKKERFSLILESASTNQTSMYLCASSFLRYEQYFGPGTRLTVT.

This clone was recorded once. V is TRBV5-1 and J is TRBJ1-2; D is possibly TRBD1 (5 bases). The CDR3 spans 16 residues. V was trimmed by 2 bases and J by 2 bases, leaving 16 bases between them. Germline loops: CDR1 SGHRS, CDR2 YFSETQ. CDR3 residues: CASSLRTTHTNYGYTF. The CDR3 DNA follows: TGCGCCAGCAGCTTAAGGACAACCCACACGAACTATGGCTACACCTTC.

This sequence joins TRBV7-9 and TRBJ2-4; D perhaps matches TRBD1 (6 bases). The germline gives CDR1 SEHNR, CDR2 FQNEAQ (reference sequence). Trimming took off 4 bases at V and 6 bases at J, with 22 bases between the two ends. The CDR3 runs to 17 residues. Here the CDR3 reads CASSSNKQGRESNIQYF. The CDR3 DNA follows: TGTGCCAGCAGCTCCAACAAACAGGGAAGAGAGTCAAACATTCAGTACTTC.

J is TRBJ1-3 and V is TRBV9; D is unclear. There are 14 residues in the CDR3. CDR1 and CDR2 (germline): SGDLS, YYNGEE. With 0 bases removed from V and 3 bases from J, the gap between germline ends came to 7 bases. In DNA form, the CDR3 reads TGTGCCAGCAGCGTAGACGGAGTTGGAAACACCATATATTTT. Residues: CASSVDGVGNTIYF.

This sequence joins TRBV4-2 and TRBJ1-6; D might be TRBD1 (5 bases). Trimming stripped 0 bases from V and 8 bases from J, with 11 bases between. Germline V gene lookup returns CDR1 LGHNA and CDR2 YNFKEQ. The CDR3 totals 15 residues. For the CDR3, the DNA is TGTGCCAGCAGCCAAGATCACAGGCAGGATTCACCCCTCCACTTT. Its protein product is CASSQDHRQDSPLHF.

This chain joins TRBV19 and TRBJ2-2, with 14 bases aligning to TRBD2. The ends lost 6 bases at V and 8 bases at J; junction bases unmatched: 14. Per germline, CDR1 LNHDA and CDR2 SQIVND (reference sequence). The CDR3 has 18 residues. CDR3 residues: CASRTPRLGLAGAGELFF. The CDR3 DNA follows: TGTGCCAGTAGAACCCCAAGGCTGGGACTAGCGGGAGCAGGGGAGCTGTTTTTT.

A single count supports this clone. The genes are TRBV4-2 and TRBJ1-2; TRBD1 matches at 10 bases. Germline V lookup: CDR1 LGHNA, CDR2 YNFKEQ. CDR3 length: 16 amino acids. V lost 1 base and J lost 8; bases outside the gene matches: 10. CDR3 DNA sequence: TGTGCCAGCAGCCAAGGTTCCGGGACAGGGGACTGGGGCTACACCTTC. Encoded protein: CASSQGSGTGDWGYTF.

The DNA of the CDR3 is TGTGCCAGCAGCCCGGGACTGAATCAGCCCCAGCATTTT. This codes for CASSPGLNQPQHF. The V gene is TRBV5-4, the J gene TRBJ1-5, with D possibly being TRBD1 (5 bases). CDR1 and CDR2 from the germline V gene are SGHNT and YYREEE (reference sequence). Deletions cut 4 bases from V and 4 bases from J, with 9 bases between. The CDR3 is made up of 13 amino acids. Filled out from reference TRBV5-4 and TRBJ1-5, the complete variable domain reads ETGVTQSPTHLIKTRGQQVTLRCSSQSGHNTVSWYQQALGQGPQFIFQYYREEENGRGNFPPRFSGLQFPNYSSELNVNALELDDSALYLCASSPGLNQPQHFGDGTRLSIL.

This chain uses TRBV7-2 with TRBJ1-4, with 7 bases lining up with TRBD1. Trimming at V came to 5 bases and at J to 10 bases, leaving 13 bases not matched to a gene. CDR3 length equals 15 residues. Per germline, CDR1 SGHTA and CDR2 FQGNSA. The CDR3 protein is CASSPTGALKGKLFF. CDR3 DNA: TGTGCCAGCAGCCCTACAGGGGCCCTTAAGGGAAAACTGTTTTTT.

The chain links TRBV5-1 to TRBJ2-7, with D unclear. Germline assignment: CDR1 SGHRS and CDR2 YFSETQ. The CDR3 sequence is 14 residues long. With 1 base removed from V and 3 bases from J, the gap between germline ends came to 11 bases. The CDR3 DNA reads TGCGCCAGCAGCTTGAAGATTAGAGACTACGAGCAGTACTTC. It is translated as CASSLKIRDYEQYF.

CDR3 protein: CASSDSTWGTGGVRGYTF. The CDR3 nucleotides read TGTGCCAGCAGTGATTCAACCTGGGGGACAGGGGGAGTACGCGGCTACACCTTC. V usage is TRBV6-4 and J usage is TRBJ1-2; 11 bases line up with TRBD1. CDR1 MRHNA and CDR2 SNTAGT come from the germline V gene. The junction had 17 bases not matched to a gene; V was cut back by 3 bases and J by 8 bases. CDR3 length equals 18 residues.

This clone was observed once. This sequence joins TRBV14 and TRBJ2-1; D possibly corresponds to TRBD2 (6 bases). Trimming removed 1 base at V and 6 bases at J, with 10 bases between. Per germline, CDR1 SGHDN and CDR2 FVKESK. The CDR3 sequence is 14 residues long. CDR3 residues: CASSQVTSTNEQFF. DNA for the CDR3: TGTGCCAGCAGCCAAGTGACTAGTACCAATGAGCAGTTCTTC.

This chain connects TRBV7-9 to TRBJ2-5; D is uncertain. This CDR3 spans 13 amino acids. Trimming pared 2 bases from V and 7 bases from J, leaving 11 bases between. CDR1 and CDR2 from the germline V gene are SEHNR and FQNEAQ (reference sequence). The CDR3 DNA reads TGTGCCAGCAGCTTACATGCCAGTGGGACCCAGTACTTC. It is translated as CASSLHASGTQYF.

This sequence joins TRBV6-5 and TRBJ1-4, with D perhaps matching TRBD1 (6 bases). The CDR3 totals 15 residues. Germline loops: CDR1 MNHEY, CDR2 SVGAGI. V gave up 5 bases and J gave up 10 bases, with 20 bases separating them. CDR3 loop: CASSLGSQGQGKLFF. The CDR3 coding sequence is TGTGCCAGCAGTCTTGGATCACAGGGCCAGGGAAAACTGTTTTTT.

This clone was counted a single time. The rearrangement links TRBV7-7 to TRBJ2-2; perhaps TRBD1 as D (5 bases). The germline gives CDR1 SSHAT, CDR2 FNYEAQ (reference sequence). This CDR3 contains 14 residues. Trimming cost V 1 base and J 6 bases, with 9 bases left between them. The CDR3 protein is CASSLGTWAGELFF. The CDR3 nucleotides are TGTGCCAGCAGCTTAGGGACATGGGCCGGGGAGCTGTTTTTT.

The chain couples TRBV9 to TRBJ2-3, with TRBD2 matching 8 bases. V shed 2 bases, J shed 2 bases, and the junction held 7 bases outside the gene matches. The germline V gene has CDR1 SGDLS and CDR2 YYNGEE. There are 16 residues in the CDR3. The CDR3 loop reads CASSVHERGITDTQYF. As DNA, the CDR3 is TGTGCCAGCAGCGTCCACGAGCGGGGGATCACAGATACGCAGTATTTT.

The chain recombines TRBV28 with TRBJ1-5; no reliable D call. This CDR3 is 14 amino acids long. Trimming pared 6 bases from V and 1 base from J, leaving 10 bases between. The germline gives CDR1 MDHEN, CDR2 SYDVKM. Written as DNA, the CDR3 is TGTGCCAGCAGCTCACTAGGGAGCAATCAGCCCCAGCATTTT. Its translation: CASSSLGSNQPQHF.

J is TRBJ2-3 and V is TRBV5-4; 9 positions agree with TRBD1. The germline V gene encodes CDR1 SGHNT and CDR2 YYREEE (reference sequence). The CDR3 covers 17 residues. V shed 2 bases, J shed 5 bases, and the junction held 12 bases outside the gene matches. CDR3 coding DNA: TGTGCCAGCAGCTTCGAGGCTTTGGGACAGGGAGAAGATACGCAGTATTTT. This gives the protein CASSFEALGQGEDTQYF.

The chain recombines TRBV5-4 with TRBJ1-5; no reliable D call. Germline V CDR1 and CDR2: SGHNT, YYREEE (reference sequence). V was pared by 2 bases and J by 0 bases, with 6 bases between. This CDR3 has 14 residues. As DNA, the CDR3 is TGTGCCAGCAGCTTACAGCATAGCAATCAGCCCCAGCATTTT. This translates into CASSLQHSNQPQHF.

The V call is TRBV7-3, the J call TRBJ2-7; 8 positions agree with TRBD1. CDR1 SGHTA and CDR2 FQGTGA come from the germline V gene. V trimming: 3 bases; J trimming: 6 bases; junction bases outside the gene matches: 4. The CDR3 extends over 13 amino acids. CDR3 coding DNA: TGTGCCAGCAGCTTCCTACAGGGGGGCGAGCAGTACTTC. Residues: CASSFLQGGEQYF.

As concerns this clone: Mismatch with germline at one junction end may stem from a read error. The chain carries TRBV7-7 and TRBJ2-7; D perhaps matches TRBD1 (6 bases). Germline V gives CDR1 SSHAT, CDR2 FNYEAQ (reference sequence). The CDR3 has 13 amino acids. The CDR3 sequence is CASSLVSGAEQYF. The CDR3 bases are TGTGCTAGCAGCTTAGTGTCAGGGGCCGAGCAGTACTTC.